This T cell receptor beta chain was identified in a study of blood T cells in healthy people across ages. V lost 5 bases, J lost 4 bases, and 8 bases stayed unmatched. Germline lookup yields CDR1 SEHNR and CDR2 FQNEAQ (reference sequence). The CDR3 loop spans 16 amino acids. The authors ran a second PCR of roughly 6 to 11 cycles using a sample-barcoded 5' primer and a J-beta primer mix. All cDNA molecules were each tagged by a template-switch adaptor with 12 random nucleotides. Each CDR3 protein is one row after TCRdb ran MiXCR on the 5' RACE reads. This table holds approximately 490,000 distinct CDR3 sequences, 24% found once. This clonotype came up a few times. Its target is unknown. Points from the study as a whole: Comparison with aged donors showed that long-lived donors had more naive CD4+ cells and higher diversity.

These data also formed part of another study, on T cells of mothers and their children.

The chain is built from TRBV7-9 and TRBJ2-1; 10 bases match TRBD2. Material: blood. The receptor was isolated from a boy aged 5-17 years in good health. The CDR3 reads CASSTGRTSGYNEQFF. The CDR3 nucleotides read TGTGCCAGCAGCACAGGCAGGACTAGCGGTTACAATGAGCAGTTCTTC.